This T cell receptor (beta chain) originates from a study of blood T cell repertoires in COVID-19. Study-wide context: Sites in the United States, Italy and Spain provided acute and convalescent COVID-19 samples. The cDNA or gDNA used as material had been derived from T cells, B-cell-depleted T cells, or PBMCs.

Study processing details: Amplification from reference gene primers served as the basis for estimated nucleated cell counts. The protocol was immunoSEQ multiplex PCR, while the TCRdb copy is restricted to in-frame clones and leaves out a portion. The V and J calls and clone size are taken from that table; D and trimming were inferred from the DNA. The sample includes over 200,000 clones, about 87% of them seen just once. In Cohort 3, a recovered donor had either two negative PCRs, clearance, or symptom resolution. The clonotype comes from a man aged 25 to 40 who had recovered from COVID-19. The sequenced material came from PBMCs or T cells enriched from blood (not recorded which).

CDR3: CASAQEGRGEQFF. The CDR3 bases are TGTGCTAGTGCTCAGGAGGGCCGAGGTGAGCAGTTCTTC. The chain employs TRBV12-5 and TRBJ2-1; TRBD2 might be the D (6 bases). CDR1 and CDR2 (germline): LGHNT, FRNRAP. The CDR3 is 13 residues long. V lost 7 bases, J lost 9 bases, and 16 bases lay in between.